One sample yielded the 9 T cell receptor beta chains listed below, sequenced in a study of spatial heterogeneity in lung cancer. Time point defined: sample taken at primary tumor resection. Whole RNA was taken from tumor, nontumor lung or frozen PBMC; it was then sequenced unsorted. One entry per CDR3 protein, called by TCRdb with MiXCR from the 5' RACE reads. Of under 75,000 distinct CDR3 sequences listed, roughly 14% are singletons. The sample here was PBMCs, taken at surgery. These receptors were taken from a male donor with early-stage non-small cell lung cancer.

The V and J genes are TRBV6-5 and TRBJ2-7; D might be TRBD1 or TRBD2, each matching 6 bases. The CDR3 covers 11 residues. The germline V gene encodes CDR1 MNHEY and CDR2 SVGAGI. V was pared by 11 bases and J by 4 bases, with 12 bases between. The CDR3 DNA follows: TGTGCCGCAGGGGAGGCTTACGAGCAGTACTTC. It translates to CAAGEAYEQYF.

V usage is TRBV4-1 and J usage is TRBJ1-5; D is possibly TRBD1 (5 bases). Trimming stripped 1 base from V and 3 bases from J, with 7 bases between. From germline, CDR1 is MGHRA and CDR2 YSYEKL. The CDR3 covers 14 residues. CDR3 coding DNA: TGCGCCAGCAGCCAAGCAGGGATCAATCAGCCCCAGCATTTT. Residues: CASSQAGINQPQHF.

This clonotype showed up many times. This chain uses TRBV10-2 with TRBJ2-1; D might be TRBD2 (6 bases). The CDR3 is 13 residues long. CDR1 is WSHSY and CDR2 is SAAADI in the germline V gene. Between the trimmed V and J ends, which lost 7 bases and 3 bases, there was a span of 10 bases. CDR3 loop: CASTRDFYNEQFF. The CDR3 region has the DNA TGCGCCAGCACCAGGGACTTCTACAATGAGCAGTTCTTC.

This clonotype turned up a few times. V gene TRBV12-5 combines with J gene TRBJ2-3; no definite D call. Germline CDR1 is LGHNT and CDR2 is FRNRAP. The CDR3 is made up of 13 amino acids. V was pared by 2 bases and J by 4 bases, with 7 bases between. The CDR3 sequence: CASGLPVSDTQYF. DNA of the CDR3: TGTGCTAGTGGTTTGCCCGTATCAGATACGCAGTATTTT.

This clonotype showed up just a few times. The J gene is TRBJ2-3, the V gene TRBV5-4, with D maybe TRBD2 (6 bases). In germline, CDR1 is SGHNT, CDR2 YYREEE (reference sequence). The CDR3 runs to 16 residues. Trimming left V 4 bases short and J 5 bases short, with 20 bases between. CDR3 nucleotide sequence: TGTGCCAGCAGCCACGATCCGTCGGGAGTAGTAGATACGCAGTATTTT. Translating it yields CASSHDPSGVVDTQYF.

This clonotype was recorded at least ten times. V usage is TRBV10-3 and J usage is TRBJ2-5; D unclear. The CDR3 runs 12 residues. From germline, CDR1 is ENHRY and CDR2 SYGVKD. The V end lost 3 bases, the J end lost 4 bases, and 6 bases lay between the germline ends. Here the CDR3 DNA reads TGTGCCATCAGTGACGGAACAGAGACCCAGTACTTC. As protein: CAISDGTETQYF.

This clonotype appeared a few times. The chain's CDR3 is CATRCVRQDSTYEQYF. In DNA form, the CDR3 reads TGCGCCACTCGTTGTGTCAGACAGGACTCTACCTACGAGCAGTACTTC. The chain carries TRBV23-1 and TRBJ2-7, with D possibly being TRBD1 (6 bases). TRBV23-1 is treated as an ORF (open reading frame) with a function not yet certain. The CDR3 totals 16 residues. Between the trimmed V and J ends, which lost 10 bases and 2 bases, there was a span of 24 bases.

This clonotype appeared a few times. J is TRBJ2-6 and V is TRBV5-6, with no clear D. The CDR3 is made up of 14 amino acids. Per germline, CDR1 SGHDT and CDR2 YYEEEE. V was trimmed by 3 bases and J by 0 bases, leaving 4 bases between them. CDR3 in amino acids: CASSWNSGANVLTF. In nucleotides, the CDR3 is TGTGCCAGCAGCTGGAACTCTGGGGCCAACGTCCTGACTTTC.

This clonotype was recorded a few times. The chain carries TRBV20-1 and TRBJ1-5, with D uncertain. Germline V gene sequence: CDR1 DFQATT, CDR2 SNEGSKA (reference sequence). This CDR3 has 13 residues. The ends were cut back, 6 bases at V and 0 bases at J, with 9 bases in the middle. DNA for the CDR3: TGCAGTGCCGCGGGGTATAGCAATCAGCCCCAGCATTTT. Translation: CSAAGYSNQPQHF.